These 15 T cell receptor beta chains share one sample of origin, sequenced in a study of tissue T cells after allogeneic stem cell transplantation. Repertoires were generated with immunoSEQ multiplex PCR, while TCRdb's copy carries only in-frame clones and drops some. The table includes some 22,000 clones, almost 70% detected once. The source material was blood. These receptors were collected from a female BALB/c mouse in good health. These mice share the MHC haplotype H2-d.

As for this clone: Gene names follow the mouse nomenclature. The missing CDR3 end, 1 residue past where the read stops, is filled in from the germline J gene. The chain recombines TRBV31 with TRBJ2-5; D is possibly TRBD2 (6 bases). Trimming removed 4 bases from V and 0 bases from J, with 8 bases in between. CDR1 GKSSPN and CDR2 SITVG come from the germline V gene. The CDR3 sequence is 13 residues long. The CDR3 reads CAWKGTNQDTQYF. The CDR3 bases that were read are TGTGCCTGGAAAGGGACTAACCAAGACACCCAGTAC. The full variable domain, completed using reference TRBV31 and TRBJ2-5, is AQTIHQWPVAEIKAVGSPLSLGCTIKGKSSPNLYWYWQATGGTLQQLFYSITVGQVESVVQLNLSASRPKDDQFILSTEKLLLSHSGFYLCAWKGTNQDTQYFGPGTRLLVL.

To note about this clone: These gene names are mouse names. The CDR3 is cut off 1 residue early in the read; its end comes from the germline J gene. This rearrangement joins TRBV5 to TRBJ2-4, with 13 bases lining up with TRBD2. This CDR3 has 17 residues. The trim removed 3 bases at V and 0 bases at J, leaving 3 bases unmatched. In germline, CDR1 is LGHNA, CDR2 YNLKQL (reference sequence). The sequenced part of the CDR3 DNA is TGTGCCAGCAGCCAGGGGACTGGGGGGGGCAGTCAAAACACCTTGTAC. Its translation: CASSQGTGGGSQNTLY. Given in full, the CDR3 is CASSQGTGGGSQNTLYF.

On this clone itself: The germline and genes are mouse ones. The CDR3 extends 1 residue past the end of the read, so its final part is completed from the germline J gene. V usage is TRBV5 and J usage is TRBJ2-4; 11 bases agree with TRBD2. The junction had 4 bases not matched to a gene; V was cut back by 2 bases and J by 0 bases. CDR3 size: 17 residues. The V gene's germline CDR1 is LGHNA and CDR2 YNLKQL (reference sequence). CDR3 amino acids: CASSQKTGGDSQNTLYF. Incomplete CDR3 DNA: TGTGCCAGCAGCCAAAAGACTGGGGGGGACAGTCAAAACACCTTGTAC.

This clone showed up just a few times. Genes here carry mouse names. The missing CDR3 end, 1 residue past where the read stops, is filled in from the germline J gene. The J gene is TRBJ2-1, the V gene TRBV29; maybe TRBD1 (5 bases). Germline CDR1 is MSHET and CDR2 is SYDVDS. The CDR3 sequence is 15 residues long. V shed 3 bases and J shed 2 bases, with 11 bases lying between them. CDR3 sequence: CASSFGGEDYAEQFF. The covered CDR3 bases are TGTGCTAGCAGTTTTGGAGGGGAGGACTATGCTGAGCAGTTC.

With respect to this clone: Germline and genes: mouse. The read ends 1 residue before the CDR3 terminus; that terminus is restored from the germline J gene. This rearrangement joins TRBV5 to TRBJ2-1; 10 nucleotides align to TRBD2. Unmatched junction bases numbered 5, after V lost 2 bases and J lost 7 bases. The CDR3 length is 15 residues. Germline values: CDR1 LGHNA, CDR2 YNLKQL (reference sequence). CDR3 region: CASSQPGGAQAEQFF. The sequenced part of the CDR3 DNA is TGTGCCAGCAGCCAACCTGGGGGGGCGCAAGCTGAGCAGTTC.

Turning to this clone: Genes and germline come from the mouse. The read ends 1 residue early relative to the CDR3; the germline J gene fills the gap. The chain combines TRBV19 with TRBJ2-4; 8 nucleotides match TRBD2. The CDR3 spans 15 residues. With V trimmed by 4 bases and J by 1 base, 5 bases remained unmatched. Germline V gene data show CDR1 as FNHDT and CDR2 as SITEND (reference sequence). The CDR3 bases that were read are TGTGCCAGCAGTGGGGGGGCGCTGGGTCAAAACACCTTGTAC. It codes for CASSGGALGQNTLY. The CDR3, in full, reads CASSGGALGQNTLYF.

Points on this clone: Mouse germline and gene names are used. The CDR3 end falls 1 residue outside the read, so it is completed with the germline J gene. The chain links TRBV13-1 to TRBJ1-1, with D possibly TRBD1 on 5 matching bases. The CDR3 length is 14 residues. V dropped 1 base and J dropped 0 bases, with 7 bases sitting between them. CDR1 is NSHNY and CDR2 is SYGAGN in the germline V gene. Here the CDR3 reads CASSDSTANTEVFF. The sequenced part of the CDR3 DNA is TGTGCCAGCAGTGATTCGACAGCAAACACAGAAGTCTTC.

A single count supports this clone. Gene names and germline match the mouse. The sequence runs out 1 residue before the end of the CDR3; the remainder is reconstructed from the germline J gene. The same CDR3 arises from other DNA sequences in this sample as well. The chain couples TRBV5 to TRBJ2-3; 8 bases map to TRBD2. The V gene end was trimmed by 3 bases and the J gene end by 5 bases; junction bases not matched to a gene: 7. Germline CDR1 LGHNA, CDR2 YNLKQL (reference sequence). The CDR3 has 15 amino acids. The sequenced CDR3 bases are TGTGCCAGCAGCCACGACTGGGGCGCGGAAGAAACGCTGTAT. Translating gives CASSHDWGAEETLY. The complete CDR3 sequence is CASSHDWGAEETLYF.

With respect to this clone: The listed genes are named as in mouse. From the germline J gene comes the end of the CDR3, since the read stops 1 residue before it. V usage is TRBV5 and J usage is TRBJ2-5; 7 bases fit TRBD2. This CDR3 is 14 amino acids long. Germline trimming cut 0 bases from V and 6 bases from J; bases unmatched to any gene: 3. Germline CDR1 and CDR2: LGHNA and YNLKQL (reference sequence). The DNA read from the CDR3 is TGTGCCAGCAGCCAAGACTGGGGGTCGGACACCCAGTAC. This translates into CASSQDWGSDTQY. In full, the CDR3 reads CASSQDWGSDTQYF.

In regard to this clone: Here the gene names and germline are mouse. Incomplete CDR3 DNA: TGTGCCTGGAGCCCCCCTGCGGGGGCTAATTCGCCCCTCTAC. Translating gives CAWSPPAGANSPLY. The CDR3, in full, reads CAWSPPAGANSPLYF. The chain recombines TRBV31 with TRBJ1-6; D may be TRBD1 (6 bases). Read sequence stops 1 residue before the CDR3 end, and the germline J gene provides the missing end. TRBJ1-6 is flagged as an ORF with uncertain function. The CDR3 length is 15 residues. Germline CDR1 reads GKSSPN; CDR2 reads SITVG. Trimming left V 3 bases short and J 6 bases short, with 15 bases between.

Concerning this clone: All gene names here are mouse names. The read ends 1 residue shy of where the CDR3 ends; the end is completed using the germline J gene. The chain combines TRBV13-2 with TRBJ2-5; maybe TRBD2 (6 bases). Germline V gene sequence: CDR1 NNHNN, CDR2 SYGAGS (reference sequence). The CDR3 consists of 13 residues. V lost 5 bases to trimming and J lost 6 bases, with 13 bases between them. The CDR3 region is CASGVWGWDTQYF. Partial CDR3 DNA: TGTGCCAGCGGGGTCTGGGGATGGGACACCCAGTAC.

This clone turned up a few times. Gene names and germline refer to mouse. With the read ending 1 residue before the CDR3 end, the germline J gene is used to fill in that end. V and J are TRBV19 and TRBJ1-4; D is ambiguous. Looked up from germline, CDR1 is FNHDT and CDR2 is SITEND (reference sequence). CDR3 length: 12 residues. V lost 4 bases, J lost 4 bases, and 5 bases lay in between. CDR3 DNA (partial): TGTGCCAGCAGTCACAGCAACGAAAGATTATTT. Translating gives CASSHSNERLF. In full, the CDR3 reads CASSHSNERLFF.

Regarding this clone: Gene names follow the mouse nomenclature. Read data end 1 residue before the CDR3 end; the end is taken from the germline J gene. This sequence joins TRBV19 and TRBJ2-2; unclear D gene. V gave up 1 base and J gave up 0 bases, with 10 bases separating them. This CDR3 contains 16 residues. Per germline, CDR1 FNHDT and CDR2 SITEND (reference sequence). The CDR3 sequence: CASSIRSGANTGQLYF. CDR3 DNA, as far as it was read: TGTGCCAGCAGTATAAGGAGTGGAGCAAACACCGGGCAGCTCTAC.

With respect to this clone: The gene symbols are mouse symbols. The read ends 1 residue early relative to the CDR3; the germline J gene fills the gap. The chain uses TRBV29 and TRBJ2-7, with D possibly being TRBD1 (6 bases). The V gene's germline CDR1 is MSHET and CDR2 SYDVDS. The CDR3 covers 13 residues. Trimming took 5 bases from V and 5 from J, leaving 13 bases between them. The CDR3 sequence is CASSPSRGDEQYF. CDR3 DNA (partial): TGTGCTAGCAGTCCCTCCAGGGGTGATGAACAGTAC.

Concerning this clone itself: Gene names refer to mouse genes. The read gets to within 1 residue of the CDR3 end, and the germline J gene fills in the rest. The V gene is TRBV19, the J gene TRBJ1-1, with 11 bases identical to TRBD1. Germline V gives CDR1 FNHDT, CDR2 SITEND (reference sequence). The J segment lost 6 bases and the V segment lost 4 bases, leaving 2 bases of the junction unmatched. This CDR3 has 13 amino acids. CDR3 DNA (partial): TGTGCCAGCAGTCGGACAGGGGGCCCAGAAGTCTTC. Translating it yields CASSRTGGPEVF. The full CDR3 reads CASSRTGGPEVFF.